This T cell receptor beta chain emerged from a study of neoadjuvant anti-PD-1 for oral cavity cancer. CDR1 is MGHRA and CDR2 is YSYEKL in the germline V gene. CDR3 length equals 11 residues. The V end lost 5 bases, the J end lost 8 bases, and 9 bases lay between the germline ends. The time point is: after neoadjuvant nivolumab, at surgical resection. Generated by immunoSEQ multiplex PCR, the TCRdb table keeps only in-frame clones and is missing some. The sample contains tens of thousands of clones, roughly 90% of which appear only once. The rearrangement links TRBV4-1 to TRBJ1-2; D gene uncertain. The clonotype was recovered from a person between 35 and 79 years old with oral cavity squamous cell carcinoma. The sequences come from PBMCs, collected after nivolumab (anti-PD-1) treatment. CDR3 in amino acids: CASSSYLGYTF. In DNA, the CDR3 is TGCGCCAGCAGCTCTTACTTAGGCTACACCTTC.